These 30 T cell receptor beta chains originate from one sample sequenced in a study of T-cell reconstitution after alpha-beta-depleted transplantation in children. A TCRbeta library incorporating unique molecular identifiers was prepared. TCRdb fed the PCR reads into MiXCR, producing one record per CDR3 protein. The repertoire holds 750,000 to 950,000 distinct CDR3 sequences, with under 20% as singletons. Material: PBMCs, mostly from graft donor cells, obtained 360 days after TCRalphabeta/CD19-depleted stem cell transplant. Receptors were obtained from a male patient younger than 18 who had a stem cell transplant for acute lymphoblastic leukemia, so the T cells may come from the graft donor.

V gene TRBV6-1 combines with J gene TRBJ2-1, with a possible D match to TRBD1 (5 bases). V was shortened by 6 bases and J by 3 bases, with 9 bases between the two germline ends. Germline lookup yields CDR1 MNHNS and CDR2 SASEGT. This CDR3 is 13 amino acids long. CDR3 loop: CASRGRRYNEQFF. The CDR3 bases are TGTGCCAGCAGGGGGCGGCGCTACAATGAGCAGTTCTTC.

This clonotype was found once. The J gene is TRBJ1-1, the V gene TRBV7-3; a weak D match, TRBD1 (6 bases). V dropped 5 bases and J dropped 0 bases, with 13 bases sitting between them. Germline V gives CDR1 SGHTA, CDR2 FQGTGA. CDR3 length: 15 amino acids. The CDR3 loop reads CASSPGANLNTEAFF. CDR3 in DNA: TGTGCCAGCAGCCCAGGGGCAAATTTGAACACTGAAGCTTTCTTT.

This clonotype was counted a few times. The CDR3 spells CSATDRSHEAFF. The CDR3, as DNA: TGCAGTGCTACCGACAGGTCGCATGAAGCTTTCTTT. The gene calls are TRBV20-1 and TRBJ1-1; D may be TRBD1 (6 bases). Trimming pared 4 bases from V and 7 bases from J, leaving 13 bases between. The CDR3 totals 12 residues. Germline V gene data show CDR1 as DFQATT and CDR2 as SNEGSKA (reference sequence).

This clonotype was observed a few times. V usage is TRBV18 and J usage is TRBJ2-5; 7 bases are a match to TRBD2. Looked up from germline, CDR1 is KGHSH and CDR2 is LQKENI. The CDR3 is 17 amino acids. Losses at the gene ends were 0 bases for V and 0 bases for J; bases not matched to a gene: 7. Here the CDR3 reads CASSPPSGNRYQETQYF. Here the CDR3 DNA reads TGTGCCAGCTCACCACCAAGCGGGAATCGGTACCAAGAGACCCAGTACTTC.

The rearrangement joins TRBV19 to TRBJ1-1; D gene unclear. Trimming took off 4 bases at V and 8 bases at J, with 5 bases between the two ends. The germline V gene encodes CDR1 LNHDA and CDR2 SQIVND (reference sequence). The CDR3 is 10 amino acids. For the CDR3, the DNA is TGTGCCAGTAGTAGTGGAGAAGCTTTCTTT. It specifies CASSSGEAFF.

A remark on this clonotype: At one of its ends the junction is not consistent with the germline gene, which may arise from a read error. The chain uses TRBV12-3 or TRBV12-4 and TRBJ1-5; 7 bases fit TRBD1. This CDR3 region has 17 residues. The CDR3 is CASNVRTGGLANHPQHF. CDR3 in DNA: TGTGCCAGCAACGTAAGGACAGGTGGATTAGCAAATCATCCCCAGCATTTT.

CDR3 in DNA: TGTGCCAGCTCACCCGGGACCCTAGGGCCCTACGAGCAGTACTTC. Its protein is CASSPGTLGPYEQYF. The chain employs TRBV18 and TRBJ2-7; D is possibly TRBD1 or TRBD2 (5 bases each). Germline values: CDR1 KGHSH, CDR2 LQKENI. Trimming stripped 3 bases from V and 2 bases from J, with 14 bases between. The CDR3 runs to 15 residues.

The table lists this clonotype with a few counts. The rearrangement links TRBV27 to TRBJ2-3; D may be TRBD2 (5 bases). Germline V gene sequence: CDR1 MNHEY, CDR2 SMNVEV (reference sequence). V gave up 2 bases and J gave up 3 bases, with 15 bases separating them. This CDR3 is built from 16 residues. CDR3 amino acids: CASSLGGTVLTDTQYF. DNA for the CDR3: TGTGCCAGCAGTTTAGGAGGTACCGTCCTTACAGATACGCAGTATTTT.

This rearrangement joins TRBV7-9 to TRBJ2-7, with 11 bases matching TRBD1. Germline V gene lookup returns CDR1 SEHNR and CDR2 FQNEAQ (reference sequence). Unmatched junction bases numbered 6, after V lost 5 bases and J lost 6 bases. CDR3 length equals 14 residues. The CDR3 sequence is CASSPIGTGGEQYF. As DNA, the CDR3 is TGTGCCAGCAGCCCGATCGGGACAGGGGGCGAGCAGTACTTC.

This sequence joins TRBV7-2 and TRBJ2-3; 8 bases match TRBD1. Germline V gene data show CDR1 as SGHTA and CDR2 as FQGNSA. With V trimmed by 2 bases and J by 2 bases, 9 bases remained unmatched. The CDR3 contains 17 residues. This CDR3 is CASSLRGHQGATDTQYF. In DNA, the CDR3 is TGTGCCAGCAGCTTACGGGGGCATCAGGGGGCCACAGATACGCAGTATTTT.

This chain links TRBV12-3 or TRBV12-4 with TRBJ2-3; TRBD2 matches at 9 bases. V was clipped by 3 bases and J by 3 bases; unmatched bases: 4. The CDR3 runs to 15 residues. As DNA, the CDR3 is TGTGCCAGCAGTTTCGGCGGGAGGGTTACAGATACGCAGTATTTT. Translation gives CASSFGGRVTDTQYF.

This clonotype occurred a few times. The J gene is TRBJ1-1, the V gene TRBV13; D is unclear. The V gene lost 2 bases and the J gene lost 6 bases, with 16 bases spanning the gap. Germline V gene sequence: CDR1 PRHDT, CDR2 FYEKMQ (reference sequence). This CDR3 is 15 amino acids long. The DNA for the CDR3 is TGTGCCAGCAGCTTATTGCCAGGACCTTCGGCTGAAGCTTTCTTT. The encoded protein is CASSLLPGPSAEAFF.

This clonotype has only a few counts. The genes are TRBV12-3 or TRBV12-4 and TRBJ1-2, with D tentatively TRBD1 (6 bases). The CDR3 is 17 amino acids. Trimming left V 5 bases short and J 6 bases short, with 25 bases between. CDR3 amino acids: CASSPTGGPRGADGYTF. Here the CDR3 DNA reads TGTGCCAGCAGTCCCACAGGAGGGCCCAGGGGTGCGGATGGCTACACCTTC.

This clonotype was seen at least ten times. This chain uses TRBV27 with TRBJ2-1, with 15 bases matching TRBD2. The CDR3 covers 16 residues. J lost 7 bases, V lost 3 bases, and 4 bases had no gene match. Germline assignment: CDR1 MNHEY and CDR2 SMNVEV (reference sequence). CDR3 sequence reads: CASSFPGTSGRNEQFF. The CDR3 DNA follows: TGTGCCAGCAGTTTCCCCGGGACTAGCGGGAGGAATGAGCAGTTCTTC.

The table lists this clonotype with many counts. This rearrangement joins TRBV27 to TRBJ2-7, with TRBD1 as a possible D gene (5 bases). There are 13 residues in the CDR3. V was shortened by 8 bases and J by 0 bases, with 11 bases between the two germline ends. Germline CDR1 and CDR2: MNHEY and SMNVEV (reference sequence). The CDR3 nucleotides read TGTGCCAGCGCCACAGGTGTCTCCTACGAGCAGTACTTC. Translating gives CASATGVSYEQYF.

In its sample, this clonotype was seen a few times. The junction differs from germline at one of its ends, possibly a read error. The chain is built from TRBV4-1 and TRBJ2-7; no clear D gene. CDR3 length equals 16 residues. Per germline, CDR1 MGHRA and CDR2 YSYEKL. In DNA form, the CDR3 reads TGCGCCAGCAGCCTCTTACGAGGCCTAACCCCCTACGAGCAGTATTTC. Translated: CASSLLRGLTPYEQYF.

This clonotype was counted only a few times. V gene TRBV29-1 combines with J gene TRBJ2-1; 12 nucleotides agree with TRBD2. The germline CDR1 and CDR2 sequences are SQVTM and ANQGSEA. The J segment lost 7 bases and the V segment lost 4 bases, leaving 14 bases of the junction unmatched. This CDR3 spans 17 amino acids. The CDR3 loop is CSVVRLAGGPRRNEQFF. The DNA of the CDR3 is TGCAGCGTTGTCCGGCTAGCGGGAGGGCCTCGTAGGAATGAGCAGTTCTTC.

On this clonotype: No conserved phenylalanine or tryptophan ends this CDR3, so it is likely a read error. Because the CDR3's place on the DNA is in doubt, the DNA is left out and the CDR3 is given as listed by TCRdb. The J gene is TRBJ1-1, the V gene TRBV20-1; the D call of TRBD1 is as the table states it, not checked on the DNA. Per the germline V gene, CDR1 is DFQATT and CDR2 is SNEGSKA (reference sequence). The CDR3 totals 12 residues, both ends included. The CDR3 sequence: CSARDLKGRGAA.

The chain couples TRBV21-1 to TRBJ1-5. TRBV21-1 is a pseudogene locus. This CDR3 is built from 19 residues. CDR3 in DNA: TGTGCCAGCAGCAAAGGGATGGGGAGAAGGGAGCATAGCAATCAGCCCCAGCATTTT. Translated: CASSKGMGRREHSNQPQHF.

In its sample, this clonotype was seen a few times. V usage is TRBV10-3 and J usage is TRBJ2-7, with TRBD2 matching 9 bases. Germline CDR1 is ENHRY and CDR2 is SYGVKD. J gave up 0 bases and V 1 base, and 1 base lay outside the gene matches. The CDR3 length is 15 residues. The CDR3 sequence is CAISEYSGSSYEQYF. The CDR3 DNA sequence: TGTGCCATCAGTGAGTATAGCGGGAGCTCCTACGAGCAGTACTTC.

This clonotype has more than one count but fewer than ten. The gene calls are TRBV20-1 and TRBJ2-1; D is possibly TRBD2 (5 bases). The V and J ends lost 0 bases and 6 bases respectively, with 15 bases between them. This CDR3 contains 15 residues. Looked up from germline, CDR1 is DFQATT and CDR2 is SNEGSKA (reference sequence). CDR3 region: CSARDKEVVVNEQFF. CDR3 sequence (DNA): TGCAGTGCTAGAGATAAGGAGGTTGTAGTCAATGAGCAGTTCTTC.

The CDR3 DNA reads as TGTGCCAGCTCCGGACAGCTGGCTATGAACACTGAAGCTTTCTTT. This translates into CASSGQLAMNTEAFF. This chain connects TRBV11-2 to TRBJ1-1; D perhaps matches TRBD1 (6 bases). The CDR3 is 15 amino acids. CDR1 is SGHAT and CDR2 is FQNNGV in the germline V gene. Deletions cut 8 bases from V and 0 bases from J, with 16 bases between.

This chain connects TRBV6-1 to TRBJ1-2; D is unclear. V was pared by 8 bases and J by 1 base, with 5 bases between. CDR1 and CDR2 from the germline V gene are MNHNS and SASEGT. This CDR3 has 11 amino acids. The CDR3 reads CASEVNYGYTF. The DNA for the CDR3 is TGTGCCAGCGAGGTTAACTATGGCTACACCTTC.

This clonotype was seen only a few times. The genes are TRBV2 and TRBJ2-3, with D tentatively TRBD2 (5 bases). V shed 3 bases and J shed 4 bases, with 8 bases lying between them. CDR3 size: 13 residues. Per germline, CDR1 SNHLY and CDR2 FYNNEI. The CDR3 protein is CASSDVGADTQYF. The CDR3 nucleotides are TGTGCCAGCAGTGATGTGGGAGCAGATACGCAGTATTTT.

This clonotype was seen ten or more times. The chain recombines TRBV5-1 with TRBJ2-3; 10 positions agree with TRBD2. Germline lookup yields CDR1 SGHRS and CDR2 YFSETQ. The V gene end was trimmed by 2 bases and the J gene end by 0 bases; junction bases not matched to a gene: 3. This CDR3 has 16 amino acids. The CDR3 loop is CASSLTSGISTDTQYF. CDR3 DNA sequence: TGCGCCAGCAGCTTAACTAGCGGGATAAGCACAGATACGCAGTATTTT.

This rearrangement joins TRBV2 to TRBJ2-1, with no clear D. This CDR3 has 17 residues. The V and J ends lost 2 bases and 1 base respectively, with 15 bases between them. The germline gives CDR1 SNHLY, CDR2 FYNNEI. DNA of the CDR3: TGTGCCAGCAGTGAAAGTTCCGGGCTATGGTCCTACAATGAGCAGTTCTTC. This gives the protein CASSESSGLWSYNEQFF.

This clonotype was counted a single time. The chain recombines TRBV25-1 with TRBJ2-1, with TRBD2 identical over 8 bases. Germline CDR1 is MGHDK and CDR2 is SYGVNS. V was pared by 4 bases and J by 6 bases, with 11 bases of the junction left unmatched. The CDR3 extends over 16 amino acids. Here the CDR3 DNA reads TGTGCCAGCAGTGGAAGTCTCGGGACTAGGGGCAATGAGCAGTTCTTC. This sequence encodes CASSGSLGTRGNEQFF.

This clonotype was detected only once. The gene calls are TRBV19 and TRBJ2-1; 12 bases align to TRBD2. The trim removed 3 bases at V and 3 bases at J, leaving 6 bases unmatched. The CDR3 totals 17 residues. Germline V CDR1 and CDR2: LNHDA, SQIVND (reference sequence). The CDR3 coding sequence is TGTGCCAGTAGTATTTCTACTAGCGGGAGGTTCTACAATGAGCAGTTCTTC. It codes for CASSISTSGRFYNEQFF.

The chain employs TRBV4-1 and TRBJ2-7; 7 positions agree with TRBD2. The CDR3 runs 14 residues. The germline CDR1 and CDR2 sequences are MGHRA and YSYEKL. Germline trimming cut 4 bases from V and 3 bases from J; bases unmatched to any gene: 6. The CDR3 region is CASSRSGDYYEQYF. CDR3 sequence (DNA): TGCGCCAGCAGCCGAAGCGGGGACTACTACGAGCAGTACTTC.

Many counts were recorded for this clonotype. The rearrangement uses TRBV5-1 and TRBJ1-4; no firm D call. Deletions cut 3 bases from V and 7 bases from J, with 10 bases between. CDR1 is SGHRS, CDR2 YFSETQ, per germline. The CDR3 contains 13 residues. CDR3 region: CASSSTGSEKLFF. The CDR3 DNA follows: TGCGCCAGCAGCTCTACCGGGAGTGAAAAACTGTTTTTT.